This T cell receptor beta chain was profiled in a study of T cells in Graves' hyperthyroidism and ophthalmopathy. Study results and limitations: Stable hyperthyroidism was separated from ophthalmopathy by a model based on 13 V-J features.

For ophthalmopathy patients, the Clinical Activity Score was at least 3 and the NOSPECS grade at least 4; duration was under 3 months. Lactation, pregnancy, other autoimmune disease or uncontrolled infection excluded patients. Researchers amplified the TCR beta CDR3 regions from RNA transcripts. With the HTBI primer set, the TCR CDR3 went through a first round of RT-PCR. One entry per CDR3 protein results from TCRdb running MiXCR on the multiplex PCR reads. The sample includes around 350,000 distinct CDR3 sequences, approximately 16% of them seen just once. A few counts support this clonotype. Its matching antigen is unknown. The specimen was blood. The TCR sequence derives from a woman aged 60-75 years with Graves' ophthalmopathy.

The CDR3 is CATSDSTGEYF. The DNA for the CDR3 is TGTGCCACCAGTGATTCGACAGGGGAGTACTTC. V gene TRBV24-1 combines with J gene TRBJ2-5; 8 bases are a match to TRBD1. The CDR3 contains 11 residues. The germline gives CDR1 KGHDR, CDR2 SFDVKD. V lost 2 bases and J lost 12; bases outside the gene matches: 1.